The 18 T cell receptor beta chains below come from one sample, sequenced in a study of Ad26.COV2.S vaccination and SARS-CoV-2 variants. Treatment of the sample: around 19 received Ad26.COV2.S at low or high dose, single or two shots; about 5 received placebo; per-sample allocation not given. Specimen acquisition occurred on day 63 following the initial vaccine or placebo injection. The method was immunoSEQ multiplex PCR; TCRdb's version includes in-frame clones alone and lacks a portion of them. The sample contains roughly 400,000 clones, 80% to 95% of which appear only once. The sequencing used peripheral blood, collected in a trial of Ad26.COV2.S vaccine versus placebo. These receptors were taken from a person between 18 and 65 years old who received the Ad26.COV2.S COVID-19 vaccine or a placebo.

The rearrangement links TRBV6-1 to TRBJ2-7, with TRBD1 identical over 11 bases. The length of the CDR3 is 14 residues. Trimming took 5 bases from V and 2 from J; bases not matched to a gene: 2. Germline V gene lookup returns CDR1 MNHNS and CDR2 SASEGT. The CDR3 sequence: CASSLGQGAYEQYF. The CDR3 nucleotides are TGTGCCAGCAGTTTGGGACAGGGGGCCTACGAGCAGTACTTC.

V gene TRBV28 combines with J gene TRBJ2-7; TRBD1 matches 7 bases. V gave up 6 bases and J gave up 4 bases; unmatched junction bases: 3. Germline-derived CDR1 and CDR2 are MDHEN and SYDVKM. The CDR3 length is 12 residues. CDR3 in DNA: TGTGCCAGCAGCAAACAGGGGTACGAGCAGTACTTC. Translation gives CASSKQGYEQYF.

The chain carries TRBV5-1 and TRBJ2-3; no reliable D call. V lost 0 bases and J lost 6, with 11 bases in between. Germline-derived CDR1 and CDR2 are SGHRS and YFSETQ. The CDR3 runs to 14 residues. The CDR3 DNA reads as TGCGCCAGCAGCTTGGACCTCCGCCCGGATACGCAGTATTTT. Translation: CASSLDLRPDTQYF.

CDR3 in DNA: TGCGCCAGCAGCCAAGATGGTTTCGAGCAGTACTTC. Amino acids: CASSQDGFEQYF. The chain links TRBV4-3 to TRBJ2-7; D call uncertain. Germline assignment: CDR1 LGHNA and CDR2 YSLEER. There are 12 residues in the CDR3. V lost 0 bases to trimming and J lost 6 bases, with 6 bases between them.

This sequence joins TRBV19 and TRBJ1-4; 11 bases match TRBD1. Germline values: CDR1 LNHDA, CDR2 SQIVND (reference sequence). This CDR3 is built from 19 residues. J lost 0 bases, V lost 6 bases, and 12 bases had no gene match. This chain's CDR3 is CASSLRWTGGDATNEKLFF. For the CDR3, the DNA is TGTGCCAGTAGCTTGCGATGGACAGGGGGCGATGCAACTAATGAAAAACTGTTTTTT.

The V gene is TRBV20-1, the J gene TRBJ2-5; D gene unclear. V lost 3 bases and J 2 bases, leaving 13 bases between the germline ends. The germline gives CDR1 DFQATT, CDR2 SNEGSKA (reference sequence). The CDR3 contains 14 residues. The CDR3 sequence: CSASRPWEQETQYF. In DNA form, the CDR3 reads TGCAGTGCTAGTAGGCCCTGGGAACAAGAGACCCAGTACTTC.

This rearrangement joins TRBV19 to TRBJ1-4; no reliable D call. V was cut by 6 bases and J by 5 bases, with 7 bases left in between. CDR1 and CDR2 from the germline V gene are LNHDA and SQIVND (reference sequence). The CDR3 totals 12 residues. The DNA of the CDR3 is TGTGCCAGTAGGGCGGGGAATGAAAAACTGTTTTTT. The encoded protein is CASRAGNEKLFF.

To note about this clone: The same CDR3 also results from other DNA sequences found in this sample. The V call is TRBV5-1, the J call TRBJ2-7; the D is unclear. CDR1 is SGHRS and CDR2 is YFSETQ in the germline V gene. CDR3 length: 12 amino acids. V gave up 0 bases and J gave up 5 bases, with 6 bases separating them. This CDR3 reads CASSLEGHEQYF. The CDR3 nucleotides read TGCGCCAGCAGCTTGGAAGGACACGAGCAGTACTTC.

Only one count was recorded for this clone. This chain joins TRBV30 and TRBJ1-1; D might be TRBD1 (5 bases). V dropped 3 bases and J dropped 4 bases, with 12 bases sitting between them. This CDR3 comprises 13 residues. The germline V gene has CDR1 GTSNPN and CDR2 SVGIG (reference sequence). CDR3 in amino acids: CAWSADQGTEAFF. DNA for the CDR3: TGTGCCTGGAGCGCAGACCAGGGCACTGAAGCTTTCTTT.

The chain carries TRBV6-6 and TRBJ2-3; possibly TRBD2 for D (5 bases). Germline CDR1 reads MNHNY; CDR2 reads SVGAGI (reference sequence). The CDR3 has 15 residues. V gave up 1 base and J gave up 4 bases, with 12 bases separating them. The CDR3 sequence: CASSYFGEWADTQYF. The CDR3 nucleotides are TGTGCCAGCAGTTACTTCGGGGAGTGGGCAGATACGCAGTATTTT.

The chain employs TRBV11-2 and TRBJ2-1, with 11 bases fitting TRBD2. This CDR3 contains 19 residues. Germline assignment: CDR1 SGHAT and CDR2 FQNNGV. V shed 4 bases, J shed 4 bases, and the junction held 15 bases outside the gene matches. The CDR3 sequence is CASSYPTSGGIKTYNEQFF. The CDR3 DNA reads TGTGCCAGCAGCTATCCAACTAGCGGGGGTATCAAGACGTACAATGAGCAGTTCTTC.

The rearrangement links TRBV6-2 or TRBV6-3 to TRBJ1-3; TRBD1 matches 8 bases. This CDR3 is built from 16 residues. The V and J ends lost 6 bases and 1 base, in that order; junction bases with no gene match: 8. Germline CDR1 and CDR2: MNHEY and SVGEGT. The CDR3 nucleotides read TGTGCCAGCAGCCAAGGACAGGGAACGTCTGGAAACACCATATATTTT. Translation gives CASSQGQGTSGNTIYF.

In nucleotides, the CDR3 is TGTGCCAGCAGTTTTCCATACTCGGGACAGGGGCATGGCTACACCTTC. Translation gives CASSFPYSGQGHGYTF. This chain uses TRBV27 with TRBJ1-2, with 10 nucleotides matching TRBD1. Trimming removed 3 bases from V and 6 bases from J; junction bases left unmatched: 10. The V gene's germline CDR1 is MNHEY and CDR2 SMNVEV (reference sequence). The CDR3 loop spans 16 amino acids.

The chain carries TRBV3-1 (or the pseudogene TRBV3-2) and TRBJ1-5, with 7 positions matching TRBD1. CDR1 is LGHDT, CDR2 YNNKEL, per germline (reference sequence). The length of the CDR3 is 16 residues. The ends lost 1 base at V and 7 bases at J; junction bases unmatched: 10. The CDR3 DNA reads TGTGCCAGCAGCCAAGGGGAGGGGGCGCGTCAGCAGCCCCAGCATTTT. Translating it yields CASSQGEGARQQPQHF.

The chain employs TRBV25-1 and TRBJ2-1; D is possibly TRBD1 (8 bases). This CDR3 contains 18 residues. The V end was cut by 1 base, the J end by 3 bases, with 19 bases between. The V gene's germline CDR1 is MGHDK and CDR2 SYGVNS. CDR3: CASSELGGQGALYNEQFF. The DNA for the CDR3 is TGTGCCAGCAGTGAATTGGGGGGGCAGGGGGCCCTCTACAATGAGCAGTTCTTC.

Of note for this clone: Other DNA sequences in this sample translate to the same CDR3. The chain links TRBV4-3 to TRBJ2-5; weak D call: TRBD2 (6 bases). CDR3 size: 14 residues. Germline V gene lookup returns CDR1 LGHNA and CDR2 YSLEER. V was pared by 1 base and J by 1 base, with 7 bases between. The CDR3 region is CASSQGLGQETQYF. The CDR3 nucleotides are TGCGCCAGCAGCCAAGGACTAGGCCAAGAGACCCAGTACTTC.

The chain couples TRBV19 to TRBJ1-1; the D gene is possibly TRBD1 (6 bases). Trimming took off 4 bases at V and 0 bases at J, with 15 bases between the two ends. The V gene's germline CDR1 is LNHDA and CDR2 SQIVND (reference sequence). CDR3 length: 16 amino acids. The CDR3 loop is CASSTGVGALNTEAFF. DNA of the CDR3: TGTGCCAGTAGTACCGGAGTGGGGGCCCTGAACACTGAAGCTTTCTTT.

This clone appeared a single time. This chain links TRBV29-1 with TRBJ2-1; 13 bases align to TRBD2. The J segment lost 3 bases and the V segment lost 7 bases, leaving 15 bases of the junction unmatched. CDR1 and CDR2 from the germline V gene are SQVTM and ANQGSEA. This CDR3 has 18 amino acids. This CDR3 is CSAPLGTSGGAVYNEQFF. CDR3 nucleotides: TGCAGCGCCCCCCTCGGAACTAGCGGGGGGGCCGTCTACAATGAGCAGTTCTTC.